These 13 T cell receptor beta chains were sequenced from one sample in a study of cytomegalovirus exposure and HLA in healthy donors. Libraries were prepared by immunoSEQ multiplex PCR; TCRdb keeps only in-frame clonotypes and omits some of them. The sample shows tens of thousands of clones, roughly 84% of them seen only once. Sequenced: PBMCs. These TCRs come from a woman between 18 and 30 years old in good health and CMV-seropositive.

This clone was seen a handful of times. The chain couples TRBV5-1 to TRBJ1-2, with TRBD1 identical over 8 bases. Per the germline V gene, CDR1 is SGHRS and CDR2 is YFSETQ. The CDR3 is made up of 15 amino acids. Trimming took 5 bases from V and 4 from J; bases not matched to a gene: 10. In nucleotides, the CDR3 is TGCGCCAGCAGGGATACCGGGACAGGCTTCTATGGCTACACCTTC. Translation gives CASRDTGTGFYGYTF.

This rearrangement joins TRBV7-9 to TRBJ2-2; D uncertain. Germline V lookup: CDR1 SEHNR, CDR2 FQNEAQ (reference sequence). This CDR3 spans 14 amino acids. Trimming left V 3 bases short and J 3 bases short, with 8 bases between. The CDR3: CASSLGYYTGELFF. The CDR3, as DNA: TGTGCCAGCAGCTTGGGCTATTACACCGGGGAGCTGTTTTTT.

This sequence joins TRBV9 and TRBJ2-7; D remains ambiguous. V was clipped by 2 bases and J by 1 base, with 13 bases between them. The CDR3 extends over 15 amino acids. Looked up from germline, CDR1 is SGDLS and CDR2 is YYNGEE. In DNA, the CDR3 is TGTGCCAGCAGCGTCCATTCAGAACAATCCTACGAGCAGTACTTC. The encoded protein is CASSVHSEQSYEQYF.

This clone was detected a few times. The identical CDR3 is also encoded by other nucleotide sequences in the sample. The chain has TRBV28 and TRBJ1-3; 7 nucleotides line up with TRBD1. Per germline, CDR1 MDHEN and CDR2 SYDVKM. This CDR3 comprises 15 residues. V was pared by 3 bases and J by 1 base, with 3 bases of the junction left unmatched. The CDR3 spells CASSFGTASGNTIYF. The CDR3 nucleotides are TGTGCCAGCAGTTTCGGGACAGCATCTGGAAACACCATATATTTT.

The V call is TRBV28, the J call TRBJ2-7, with 13 bases identical to TRBD2. V was clipped by 1 base and J by 7 bases; unmatched bases: 7. Germline CDR1 is MDHEN and CDR2 is SYDVKM. There are 16 residues in the CDR3. CDR3 loop: CASSLYGTSGVWEQYF. The CDR3 nucleotides are TGTGCCAGCAGTTTATATGGGACTAGCGGGGTCTGGGAGCAGTACTTC.

This clone was recorded many times. The chain recombines TRBV6-1 with TRBJ2-7; no clear D. V lost 0 bases and J 0 bases, leaving 6 bases between the germline ends. In germline, CDR1 is MNHNS, CDR2 SASEGT. The CDR3 is made up of 14 amino acids. The CDR3 nucleotides read TGTGCCAGCAGTGAAGCTGGCGGCTCCTACGAGCAGTACTTC. This codes for CASSEAGGSYEQYF.

This clone was seen just once. One junction end does not reproduce the germline sequence, and a read error may be involved. This chain joins TRBV27 and TRBJ2-7; the D gene is possibly TRBD1 (6 bases). The CDR3 spans 12 residues. Per germline, CDR1 MNHEY and CDR2 SMNVEV (reference sequence). Written as DNA, the CDR3 is TGTGCCAGCAGTTTTAGCCGGACAGCTCTCGACTTC. Amino acid sequence: CASSFSRTALDF.

The chain recombines TRBV6-5 with TRBJ1-3; 9 nucleotides line up with TRBD1. The germline V gene has CDR1 MNHEY and CDR2 SVGAGI. The length of the CDR3 is 15 residues. The trim removed 8 bases at V and 3 bases at J, leaving 8 bases unmatched. The CDR3: CASQDGQGFGNTIYF. CDR3 DNA sequence: TGTGCCAGCCAGGATGGACAGGGGTTTGGAAACACCATATATTTT.

The chain has TRBV28 and TRBJ1-5, with D possibly TRBD1 on 6 matching bases. Deletions cut 3 bases from V and 5 bases from J, with 17 bases between. Germline V gene sequence: CDR1 MDHEN, CDR2 SYDVKM. The CDR3 has 16 residues. The CDR3 region has the DNA TGTGCCAGCAGTTTGTGGCGAGACAGGAAAGATCAGCCCCAGCATTTT. This encodes CASSLWRDRKDQPQHF.

This clone was seen a single time. The chain couples TRBV4-1 to TRBJ1-2; D is unclear. This CDR3 is 14 amino acids long. V dropped 4 bases and J dropped 6 bases, with 15 bases sitting between them. Germline loops: CDR1 MGHRA, CDR2 YSYEKL. The CDR3 DNA reads as TGCGCCAGCAGCCTCACAGATATTACGGATGGCTACACCTTC. It specifies CASSLTDITDGYTF.

The chain employs TRBV5-1 and TRBJ2-3; TRBD1 might be the D (5 bases). Germline V gene sequence: CDR1 SGHRS, CDR2 YFSETQ. The ends were cut back, 6 bases at V and 2 bases at J, with 16 bases in the middle. The CDR3 consists of 15 residues. In DNA form, the CDR3 reads TGCGCCAGCACCCGGCTGGGGCAAAACACAGATACGCAGTATTTT. Protein: CASTRLGQNTDTQYF. Using reference TRBV5-1 and TRBJ2-3 for the parts outside the CDR3, the full variable domain is KAGVTQTPRYLIKTRGQQVTLSCSPISGHRSVSWYQQTPGQGLQFLFEYFSETQRNKGNFPGRFSGRQFSNSRSEMNVSTLELGDSALYLCASTRLGQNTDTQYFGPGTRLTVL.

The V and J genes are TRBV6-5 and TRBJ1-6, with a possible D match to TRBD1 (6 bases). Trimming left V 7 bases short and J 6 bases short, with 13 bases between. Germline assignment: CDR1 MNHEY and CDR2 SVGAGI. This CDR3 comprises 14 residues. The CDR3 region has the DNA TGTGCCAGCACCGCGACAGGTTCTAATTCACCCCTCCACTTT. Translating gives CASTATGSNSPLHF.

The chain combines TRBV4-3 with TRBJ2-1; TRBD2 matches at 14 bases. Germline values: CDR1 LGHNA, CDR2 YSLEER. The CDR3 extends over 16 amino acids. J was trimmed by 4 bases and V by 4 bases; bases with no gene match: 3. CDR3 region: CASSPWTSGGYNEQFF. Written as DNA, the CDR3 is TGCGCCAGCAGCCCATGGACTAGCGGGGGGTACAATGAGCAGTTCTTC.